These 14 T cell receptor beta chains were all obtained from the same sample, sequenced in a study of metastatic and nonmetastatic thyroid tumors. TCRdb re-called the PCR reads through MiXCR. The table has under 60,000 clones, around 20% seen once. Patients were all untreated before their thyroid surgery. The sample consisted of blood. These receptors were obtained from a male donor with papillary thyroid cancer or a benign thyroid nodule (not recorded which). Some clones in this sample may be carry-over from other donors' samples.

The chain joins TRBV30 to TRBJ1-1; D unresolved. V dropped 0 bases and J dropped 3 bases, with 8 bases sitting between them. The CDR3 has 13 residues. Germline V gene lookup returns CDR1 GTSNPN and CDR2 SVGIG (reference sequence). The CDR3 region is CAWSVGRDTEAFF. The CDR3 bases are TGTGCCTGGAGTGTAGGACGGGACACTGAAGCTTTCTTT. The variable domain in full, completed from reference TRBV30 and TRBJ1-1, reads SQTIHQWPATLVQPVGSPLSLECTVEGTSNPNLYWYRQAAGRGLQLLFYSVGIGQISSEVPQNLSASRPQDRQFILSSKKLLLSDSGFYLCAWSVGRDTEAFFGQGTRLTVV.

The sample holds many counts of this clone. CDR3 coding DNA: TGTGCCAGCAGGGGAAATAGGGGGGATTTTCTCCACTATGGCTACACCTTC. It encodes CASRGNRGDFLHYGYTF. The chain is built from TRBV28 and TRBJ1-2; a possible D gene is TRBD1 (6 bases). The length of the CDR3 is 17 residues. V was shortened by 6 bases and J by 3 bases, with 23 bases between the two germline ends. Germline V lookup: CDR1 MDHEN, CDR2 SYDVKM.

The sample holds a few counts of this clone. V is TRBV6-1 and J is TRBJ1-2; D is perhaps TRBD1 (6 bases). The length of the CDR3 is 15 residues. V lost 3 bases to trimming and J lost 2 bases, with 13 bases between them. CDR1 is MNHNS and CDR2 is SASEGT in the germline V gene. The CDR3: CASSDGRQANYGYTF. The DNA of the CDR3 is TGTGCCAGCAGTGACGGAAGACAGGCAAACTATGGCTACACCTTC.

This clone was recorded many times. The V gene is TRBV2, the J gene TRBJ2-1; unclear D gene. The length of the CDR3 is 16 residues. V lost 2 bases and J 1 base, leaving 12 bases between the germline ends. Germline lookup yields CDR1 SNHLY and CDR2 FYNNEI. For the CDR3, the DNA is TGTGCCAGCAGTGAATCTTACGGCGGATCCTACAATGAGCAGTTCTTC. Amino acid sequence: CASSESYGGSYNEQFF. Full variable domain (remainder filled in from reference TRBV2 and TRBJ2-1): EPEVTQTPSHQVTQMGQEVILRCVPISNHLYFYWYRQILGQKVEFLVSFYNNEISEKSEIFDDQFSVERPDGSNFTLKIRSTKLEDSAMYFCASSESYGGSYNEQFFGPGTRLTVL.

This clone was seen ten or more times. This rearrangement joins TRBV12-3 or TRBV12-4 to TRBJ2-1, with no clear D. The CDR3 is 14 amino acids. The ends were cut back, 2 bases at V and 5 bases at J, with 10 bases in the middle. CDR3 nucleotide sequence: TGTGCCAGCAGTTTAAAGAGCGCCAACAATGAGCAGTTCTTC. Translated: CASSLKSANNEQFF.

In this sample, this clone turned up many times. The DNA for the CDR3 is TGTGCCAGCAGTTACCCCTCACCGGGACAGCTAGGAGGGGATACGCAGTATTTT. This codes for CASSYPSPGQLGGDTQYF. The chain joins TRBV6-2 or TRBV6-3 to TRBJ2-3, with a tentative D call TRBD1 (7 bases). Trimming pared 2 bases from V and 6 bases from J, leaving 24 bases between. Germline V CDR1 and CDR2: MNHEY, SVGEGT. This CDR3 comprises 18 residues.

This clone was picked up a small number of times. The gene calls are TRBV7-9 and TRBJ2-7, with D unresolved. Trimming took 5 bases from V and 7 from J, leaving 9 bases between them. Per germline, CDR1 SEHNR and CDR2 FQNEAQ (reference sequence). The CDR3 loop spans 11 amino acids. The CDR3 reads CASSVVREQYF. The DNA for the CDR3 is TGTGCCAGCAGCGTAGTAAGGGAGCAGTACTTC. Based on the CDR3 plus reference TRBV7-9 and TRBJ2-7, the full variable domain is DTGVSQNPRHKITKRGQNVTFRCDPISEHNRLYWYRQTLGQGPEFLTYFQNEAQLEKSRLLSDRFSAERPKGSFSTLEIQRTEQGDSAMYLCASSVVREQYFGPGTRLTVT.

In this sample, this clone turned up many times. V is TRBV28 and J is TRBJ1-2, with D perhaps TRBD1 (5 bases). In germline, CDR1 is MDHEN, CDR2 SYDVKM. Trimming took 5 bases from V and 2 from J, leaving 15 bases between them. CDR3 length: 15 residues. The CDR3 DNA sequence: TGTGCCAGCAGTCCGGCGGGGGGTTTAAACTATGGCTACACCTTC. Translated, it gives CASSPAGGLNYGYTF.

This clone has ten or more counts. This chain uses TRBV29-1 with TRBJ2-5, with D tentatively TRBD1 (7 bases). Germline V gene sequence: CDR1 SQVTM, CDR2 ANQGSEA. The CDR3 extends over 14 amino acids. V was cut by 7 bases and J by 5 bases, with 20 bases left in between. Here the CDR3 DNA reads TGCAGCGACCCTCCCCAGGGGGGAAGCGAGACCCAGTACTTC. Amino acids: CSDPPQGGSETQYF.

Details on this clone: Since the CDR3 does not end with the conserved phenylalanine or tryptophan, this likely comes from a read error. This chain joins TRBV18 and TRBJ2-5; the D gene is possibly TRBD2 (6 bases). The better agreement between TRBJ2-1 and the DNA end casts doubt on the J call. The germline V gene has CDR1 KGHSH and CDR2 LQKENI. This CDR3 spans 15 amino acids. CDR3 residues: CASYAGGAGVNVQFV. The CDR3 DNA sequence: TGTGCCAGCTACGCCGGGGGAGCTGGAGTTAATGTGCAGTTCGTC.

This clone was detected many times. The chain couples TRBV25-1 to TRBJ2-2; a possible D gene is TRBD1 (7 bases). The CDR3 covers 16 residues. Germline V gene lookup returns CDR1 MGHDK and CDR2 SYGVNS. V was cut by 1 base and J by 6 bases, with 15 bases left in between. This chain's CDR3 is CASSESPGRGAGELFF. Here the CDR3 DNA reads TGTGCCAGCAGTGAATCCCCCGGCAGGGGGGCCGGGGAGCTGTTTTTT. The whole variable domain, remainder taken from reference TRBV25-1 and TRBJ2-2, is EADIYQTPRYLVIGTGKKITLECSQTMGHDKMYWYQQDPGMELHLIHYSYGVNSTEKGDLSSESTVSRIRTEHFPLTLESARPSHTSQYLCASSESPGRGAGELFFGEGSRLTVL.

This chain uses TRBV6-1 with TRBJ2-1; 10 nucleotides match TRBD2. This CDR3 is 15 amino acids long. CDR1 is MNHNS, CDR2 SASEGT, per germline. The junction had 9 bases not matched to a gene; V was cut back by 4 bases and J by 9 bases. CDR3 region: CASSVEASGSTEQFF. The DNA of the CDR3 is TGTGCCAGCAGTGTGGAGGCTAGCGGGAGTACTGAGCAGTTCTTC.

This clone was recorded at least ten times. J is TRBJ2-1 and V is TRBV28; D gene ambiguous. This CDR3 contains 15 residues. Germline V lookup: CDR1 MDHEN, CDR2 SYDVKM. The ends were cut back, 8 bases at V and 7 bases at J, with 21 bases in the middle. CDR3 sequence reads: CASSPTERLTNEQFF. CDR3 in DNA: TGTGCCAGCTCCCCAACCGAAAGGCTAACGAATGAGCAGTTCTTC.

This clone was seen repeatedly, ten times or more. V and J are TRBV27 and TRBJ1-4; D remains ambiguous. The CDR3 spans 15 residues. Germline CDR1 and CDR2: MNHEY and SMNVEV (reference sequence). Deletions cut 5 bases from V and 4 bases from J, with 14 bases between. Written as DNA, the CDR3 is TGTGCCAGCAGTCCTCCTGGGCGGCTTAATGAAAAACTGTTTTTT. This codes for CASSPPGRLNEKLFF.